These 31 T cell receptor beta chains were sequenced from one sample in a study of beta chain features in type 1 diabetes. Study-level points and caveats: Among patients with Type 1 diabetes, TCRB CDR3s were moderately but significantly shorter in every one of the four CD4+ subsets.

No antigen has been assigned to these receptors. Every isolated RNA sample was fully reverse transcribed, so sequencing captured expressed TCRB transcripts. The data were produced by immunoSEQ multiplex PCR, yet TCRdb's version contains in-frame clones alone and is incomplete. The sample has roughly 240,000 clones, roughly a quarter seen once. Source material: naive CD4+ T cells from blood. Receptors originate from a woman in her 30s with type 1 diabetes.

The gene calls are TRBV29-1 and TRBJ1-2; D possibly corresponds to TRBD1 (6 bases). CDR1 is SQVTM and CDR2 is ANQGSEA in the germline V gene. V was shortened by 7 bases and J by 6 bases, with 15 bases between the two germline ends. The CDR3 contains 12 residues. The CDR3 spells CSGSGGADGYTF. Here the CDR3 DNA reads TGCAGCGGCAGTGGGGGGGCAGATGGCTACACCTTC. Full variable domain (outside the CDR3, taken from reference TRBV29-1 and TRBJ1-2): SAVISQKPSRDICQRGTSLTIQCQVDSQVTMMFWYRQQPGQSLTLIATANQGSEATYESGFVIDKFPISRPNLTFSTLTVSNMSPEDSSIYLCSGSGGADGYTFGSGTRLTVV.

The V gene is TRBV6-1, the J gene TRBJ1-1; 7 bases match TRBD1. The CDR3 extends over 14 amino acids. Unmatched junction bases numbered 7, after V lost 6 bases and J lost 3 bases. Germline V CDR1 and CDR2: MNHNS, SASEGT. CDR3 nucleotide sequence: TGTGCCAGCAGGGGCGCGCAGGGGGACACTGAAGCTTTCTTT. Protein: CASRGAQGDTEAFF.

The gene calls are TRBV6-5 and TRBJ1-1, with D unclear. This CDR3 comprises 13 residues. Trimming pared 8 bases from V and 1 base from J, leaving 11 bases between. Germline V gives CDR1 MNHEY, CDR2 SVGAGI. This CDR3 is CASSLVSNTEAFF. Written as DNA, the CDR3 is TGTGCCAGCTCCCTAGTTTCGAACACTGAAGCTTTCTTT.

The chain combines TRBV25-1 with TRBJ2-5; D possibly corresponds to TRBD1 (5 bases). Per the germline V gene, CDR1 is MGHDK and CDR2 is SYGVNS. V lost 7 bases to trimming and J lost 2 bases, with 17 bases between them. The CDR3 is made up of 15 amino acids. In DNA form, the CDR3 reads TGTGCCAGCACCCCCCGTGGACACGCACAAGAGACCCAGTACTTC. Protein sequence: CASTPRGHAQETQYF. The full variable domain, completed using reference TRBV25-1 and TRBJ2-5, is EADIYQTPRYLVIGTGKKITLECSQTMGHDKMYWYQQDPGMELHLIHYSYGVNSTEKGDLSSESTVSRIRTEHFPLTLESARPSHTSQYLCASTPRGHAQETQYFGPGTRLLVL.

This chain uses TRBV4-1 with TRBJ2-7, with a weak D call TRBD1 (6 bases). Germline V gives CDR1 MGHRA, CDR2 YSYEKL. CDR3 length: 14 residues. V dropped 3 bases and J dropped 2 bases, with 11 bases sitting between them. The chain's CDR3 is CASSQYGTPYEQYF. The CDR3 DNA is TGCGCCAGCAGCCAGTATGGGACACCCTACGAGCAGTACTTC.

CDR3 nucleotides: TGTGCCAGCAGCTTATTACAGGGATTCTATGGCTACACCTTC. Residues: CASSLLQGFYGYTF. This chain links TRBV7-9 with TRBJ1-2, with D possibly being TRBD1 (6 bases). Germline V gives CDR1 SEHNR, CDR2 FQNEAQ (reference sequence). The length of the CDR3 is 14 residues. Between the trimmed V and J ends, which lost 2 bases and 4 bases, there was a span of 11 bases.

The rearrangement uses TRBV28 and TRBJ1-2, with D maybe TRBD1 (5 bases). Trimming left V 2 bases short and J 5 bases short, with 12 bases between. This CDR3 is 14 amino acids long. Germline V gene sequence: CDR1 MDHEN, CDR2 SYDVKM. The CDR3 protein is CASSLTGREYGYTF. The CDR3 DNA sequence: TGTGCCAGCAGTTTAACGGGACGGGAGTATGGCTACACCTTC.

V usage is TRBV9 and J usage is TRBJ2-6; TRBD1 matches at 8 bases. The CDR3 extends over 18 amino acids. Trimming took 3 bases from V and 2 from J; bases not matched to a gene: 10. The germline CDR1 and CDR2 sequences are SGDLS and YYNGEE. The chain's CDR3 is CASSAYFGQGTGANVLTF. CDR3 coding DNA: TGTGCCAGCAGCGCCTACTTCGGACAGGGTACTGGGGCCAACGTCCTGACTTTC.

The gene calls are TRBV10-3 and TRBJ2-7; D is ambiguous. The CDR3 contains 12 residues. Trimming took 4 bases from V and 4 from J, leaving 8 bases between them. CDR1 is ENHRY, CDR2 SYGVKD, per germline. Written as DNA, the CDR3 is TGTGCCATCAGTGGACAATCGTACGAGCAGTACTTC. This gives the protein CAISGQSYEQYF.

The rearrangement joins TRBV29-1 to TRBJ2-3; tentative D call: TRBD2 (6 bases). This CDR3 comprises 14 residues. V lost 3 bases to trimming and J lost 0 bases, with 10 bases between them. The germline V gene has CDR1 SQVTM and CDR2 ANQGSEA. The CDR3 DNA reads TGCAGCGTTGAGGTAGCGGCAAGCACAGATACGCAGTATTTT. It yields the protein CSVEVAASTDTQYF.

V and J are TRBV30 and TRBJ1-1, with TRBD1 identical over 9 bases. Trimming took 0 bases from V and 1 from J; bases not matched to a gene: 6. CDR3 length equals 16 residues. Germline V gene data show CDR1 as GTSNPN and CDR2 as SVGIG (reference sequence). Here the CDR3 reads CAWSVPGQGGNTEAFF. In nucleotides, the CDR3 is TGTGCCTGGAGTGTCCCGGGACAGGGAGGGAACACTGAAGCTTTCTTT.

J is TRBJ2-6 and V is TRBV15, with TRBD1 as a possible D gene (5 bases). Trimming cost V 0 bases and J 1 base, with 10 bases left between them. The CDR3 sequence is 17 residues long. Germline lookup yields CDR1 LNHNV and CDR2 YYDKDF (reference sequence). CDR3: CATSRDPQASGANVLTF. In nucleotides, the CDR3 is TGTGCCACCAGCAGAGACCCACAGGCGTCTGGGGCCAACGTCCTGACTTTC.

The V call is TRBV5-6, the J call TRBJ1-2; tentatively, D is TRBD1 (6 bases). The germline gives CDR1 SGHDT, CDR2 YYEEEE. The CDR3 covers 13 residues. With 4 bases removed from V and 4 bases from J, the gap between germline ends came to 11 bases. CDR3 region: CASSPGQSYGYTF. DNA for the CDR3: TGTGCCAGCAGCCCCGGACAGAGCTATGGCTACACCTTC.

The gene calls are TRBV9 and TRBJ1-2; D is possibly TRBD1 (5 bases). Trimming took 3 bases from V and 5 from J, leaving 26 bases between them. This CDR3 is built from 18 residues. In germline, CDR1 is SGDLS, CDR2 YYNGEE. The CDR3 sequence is CASSGQTTGLGLGYGYTF. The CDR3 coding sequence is TGTGCCAGCAGCGGACAGACAACAGGTTTAGGCCTTGGGTATGGCTACACCTTC.

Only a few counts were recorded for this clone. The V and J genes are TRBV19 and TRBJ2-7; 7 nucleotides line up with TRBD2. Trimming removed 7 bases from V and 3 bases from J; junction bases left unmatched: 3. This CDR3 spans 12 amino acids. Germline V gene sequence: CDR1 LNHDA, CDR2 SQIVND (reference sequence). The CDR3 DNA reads TGTGCCAGTATGGGGGGGAACTACGAGCAGTACTTC. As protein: CASMGGNYEQYF.

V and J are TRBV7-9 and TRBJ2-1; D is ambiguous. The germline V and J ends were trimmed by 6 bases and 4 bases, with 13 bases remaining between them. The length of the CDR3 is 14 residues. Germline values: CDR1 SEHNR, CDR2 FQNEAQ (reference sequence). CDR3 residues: CASRSITVYNEQFF. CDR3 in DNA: TGTGCCAGCAGGTCGATCACAGTTTACAATGAGCAGTTCTTC. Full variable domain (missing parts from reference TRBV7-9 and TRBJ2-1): DTGVSQNPRHKITKRGQNVTFRCDPISEHNRLYWYRQTLGQGPEFLTYFQNEAQLEKSRLLSDRFSAERPKGSFSTLEIQRTEQGDSAMYLCASRSITVYNEQFFGPGTRLTVL.

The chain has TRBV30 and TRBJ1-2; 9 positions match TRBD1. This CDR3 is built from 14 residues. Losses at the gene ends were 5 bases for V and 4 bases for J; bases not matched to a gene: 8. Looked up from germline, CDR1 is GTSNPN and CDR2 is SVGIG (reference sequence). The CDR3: CAWARQGVAYGYTF. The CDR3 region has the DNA TGTGCCTGGGCCCGACAGGGGGTTGCCTATGGCTACACCTTC.

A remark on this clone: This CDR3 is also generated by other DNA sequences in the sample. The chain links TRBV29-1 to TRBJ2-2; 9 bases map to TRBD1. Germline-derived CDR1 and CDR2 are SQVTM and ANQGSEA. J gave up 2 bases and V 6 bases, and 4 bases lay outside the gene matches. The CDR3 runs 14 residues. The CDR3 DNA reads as TGCAGCGTGAGGGACAGGGAAAACACCGGGGAGCTGTTTTTT. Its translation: CSVRDRENTGELFF.

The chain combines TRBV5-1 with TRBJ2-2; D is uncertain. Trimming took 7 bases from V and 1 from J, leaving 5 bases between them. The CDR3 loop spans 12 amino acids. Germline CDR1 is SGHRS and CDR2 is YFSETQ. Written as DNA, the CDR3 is TGCGCCAGCTCCAAGAACACCGGGGAGCTGTTTTTT. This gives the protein CASSKNTGELFF.

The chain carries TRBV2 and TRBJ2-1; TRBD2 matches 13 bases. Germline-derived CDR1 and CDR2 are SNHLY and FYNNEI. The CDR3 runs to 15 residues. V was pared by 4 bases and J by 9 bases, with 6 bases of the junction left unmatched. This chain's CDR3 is CASSAGLAGVGEQFF. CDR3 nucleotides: TGTGCCAGCAGTGCCGGACTAGCGGGAGTTGGTGAGCAGTTCTTC.

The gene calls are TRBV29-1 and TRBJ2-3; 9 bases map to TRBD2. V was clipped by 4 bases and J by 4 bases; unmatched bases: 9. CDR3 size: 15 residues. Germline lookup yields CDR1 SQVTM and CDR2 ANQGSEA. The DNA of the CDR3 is TGCAGCGTTGGTAGCGGGAGATTTTTGGCAGATACGCAGTATTTT. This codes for CSVGSGRFLADTQYF.

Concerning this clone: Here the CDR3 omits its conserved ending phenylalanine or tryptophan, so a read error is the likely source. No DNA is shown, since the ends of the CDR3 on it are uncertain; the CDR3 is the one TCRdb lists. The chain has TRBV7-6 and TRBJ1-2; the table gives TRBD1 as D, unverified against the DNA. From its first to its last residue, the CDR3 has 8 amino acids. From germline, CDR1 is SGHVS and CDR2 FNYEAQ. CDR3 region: CASSLPGV.

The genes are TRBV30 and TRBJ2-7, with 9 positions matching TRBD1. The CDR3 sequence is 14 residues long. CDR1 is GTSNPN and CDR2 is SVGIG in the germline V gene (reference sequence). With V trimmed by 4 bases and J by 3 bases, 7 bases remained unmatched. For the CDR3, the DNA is TGTGCCTGGACTCTACAGGGGGCCCTCTACGAGCAGTACTTC. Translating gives CAWTLQGALYEQYF. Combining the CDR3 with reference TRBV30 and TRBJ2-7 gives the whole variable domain SQTIHQWPATLVQPVGSPLSLECTVEGTSNPNLYWYRQAAGRGLQLLFYSVGIGQISSEVPQNLSASRPQDRQFILSSKKLLLSDSGFYLCAWTLQGALYEQYFGPGTRLTVT.

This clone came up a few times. The DNA for the CDR3 is TGTGCCAGCAGCTTAGTACTAGCGGCCTACAATGAGCAGTTCTTC. Translation: CASSLVLAAYNEQFF. The chain links TRBV7-2 to TRBJ2-1, with TRBD2 identical over 8 bases. Losses at the gene ends were 1 base for V and 2 bases for J; bases not matched to a gene: 1. The CDR3 runs 15 residues. The V gene's germline CDR1 is SGHTA and CDR2 FQGNSA.

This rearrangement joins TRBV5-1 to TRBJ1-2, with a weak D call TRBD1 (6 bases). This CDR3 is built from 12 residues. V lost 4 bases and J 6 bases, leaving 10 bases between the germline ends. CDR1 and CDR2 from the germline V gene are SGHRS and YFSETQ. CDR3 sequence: CASSPGTHGYTF. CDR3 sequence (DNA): TGCGCCAGCAGCCCCGGGACACATGGCTACACCTTC.

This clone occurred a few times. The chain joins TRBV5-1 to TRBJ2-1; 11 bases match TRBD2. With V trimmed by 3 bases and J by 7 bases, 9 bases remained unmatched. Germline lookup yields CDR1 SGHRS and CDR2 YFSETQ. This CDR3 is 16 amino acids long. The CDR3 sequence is CASSSDSGRAKNEQFF. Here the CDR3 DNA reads TGCGCCAGCAGCTCCGATAGCGGGAGGGCCAAAAATGAGCAGTTCTTC.

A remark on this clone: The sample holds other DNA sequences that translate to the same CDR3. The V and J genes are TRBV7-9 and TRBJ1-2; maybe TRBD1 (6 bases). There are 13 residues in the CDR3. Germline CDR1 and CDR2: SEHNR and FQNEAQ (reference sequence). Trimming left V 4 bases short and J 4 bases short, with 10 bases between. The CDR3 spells CASSSGQGYGYTF. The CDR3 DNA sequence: TGTGCCAGCAGCTCGGGACAAGGCTATGGCTACACCTTC.

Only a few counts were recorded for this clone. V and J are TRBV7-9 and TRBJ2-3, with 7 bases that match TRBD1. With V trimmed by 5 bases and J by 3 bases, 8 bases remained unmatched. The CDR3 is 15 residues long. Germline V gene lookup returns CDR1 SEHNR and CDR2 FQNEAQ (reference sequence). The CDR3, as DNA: TGTGCCAGCAGCACAAACAGGGGATCGACAGATACGCAGTATTTT. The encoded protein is CASSTNRGSTDTQYF.

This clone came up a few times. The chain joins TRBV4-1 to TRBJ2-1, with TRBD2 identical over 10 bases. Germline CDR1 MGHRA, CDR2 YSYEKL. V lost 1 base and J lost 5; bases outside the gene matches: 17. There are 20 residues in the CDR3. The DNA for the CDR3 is TGCGCCAGCAGCCAAGTTTTTAAAGCGGGAGGGGCTTTCAGGAACAATGAGCAGTTCTTC. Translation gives CASSQVFKAGGAFRNNEQFF.

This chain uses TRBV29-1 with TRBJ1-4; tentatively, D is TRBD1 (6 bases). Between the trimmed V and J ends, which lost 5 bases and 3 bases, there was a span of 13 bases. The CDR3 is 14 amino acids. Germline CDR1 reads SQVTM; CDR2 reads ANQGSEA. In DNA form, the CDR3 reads TGCAGCGTTTTCCAGACAGGTGCTAATGAAAAACTGTTTTTT. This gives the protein CSVFQTGANEKLFF.

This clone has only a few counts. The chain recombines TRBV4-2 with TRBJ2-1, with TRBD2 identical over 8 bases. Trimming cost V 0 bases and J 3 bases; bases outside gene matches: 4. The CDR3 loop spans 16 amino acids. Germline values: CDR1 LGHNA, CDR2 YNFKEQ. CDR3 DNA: TGTGCCAGCAGCCAAGAAACTAGCGGTGGCTACAATGAGCAGTTCTTC. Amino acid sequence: CASSQETSGGYNEQFF.